A single sample gave rise to the 4 T cell receptor beta chains below, sequenced in a study of T-cell memory formation after mild COVID-19. Each CDR3 protein gets one entry after TCRdb re-called the 5' RACE reads with MiXCR. The data contain a few hundred thousand distinct CDR3 sequences, around an eighth of them singletons. The sequenced sample consisted of PBMCs or a T cell subset sorted from them (not recorded which). The receptors here all came from a man aged 18 to 30 who had mild COVID-19 (a few samples of this study predate the infection). Cell type and time point are not known.

J is TRBJ2-3 and V is TRBV7-2, with D unresolved. Trimming pared 2 bases from V and 2 bases from J, leaving 11 bases between. CDR1 SGHTA and CDR2 FQGNSA come from the germline V gene. This CDR3 region has 15 residues. The CDR3 here is CASSLYPQYTDTQYF. In nucleotides, the CDR3 is TGTGCCAGCAGCTTATATCCACAGTACACAGATACGCAGTATTTT.

The chain's CDR3 is CASSFPRGGQSQTQYF. CDR3 in DNA: TGTGCCAGCAGTTTTCCTAGGGGGGGCCAGTCGCAGACCCAGTACTTC. The V call is TRBV12-3 or TRBV12-4, the J call TRBJ2-5, with D possibly TRBD2 on 7 matching bases. V gave up 3 bases and J gave up 6 bases, with 20 bases separating them. The CDR3 contains 16 residues.

This clonotype was counted only a few times. The V and J genes are TRBV4-3 and TRBJ1-1; D possibly corresponds to TRBD1 (5 bases). V dropped 0 bases and J dropped 5 bases, with 13 bases sitting between them. Germline CDR1 and CDR2: LGHNA and YSLEER. The length of the CDR3 is 15 residues. Written as DNA, the CDR3 is TGCGCCAGCAGCCAAGAACCCAGGGAGAATACTGAAGCTTTCTTT. It yields the protein CASSQEPRENTEAFF.

This clonotype occurred a few times. The rearrangement joins TRBV5-5 to TRBJ1-2; 7 nucleotides agree with TRBD1. The CDR3 runs to 13 residues. Trimming removed 4 bases from V and 9 bases from J; junction bases left unmatched: 9. Germline V gives CDR1 SGHKS, CDR2 YYEKEE (reference sequence). The CDR3 sequence is CASSHATGESYTF. CDR3 nucleotides: TGTGCCAGCAGCCACGCAACAGGGGAAAGCTACACCTTC.